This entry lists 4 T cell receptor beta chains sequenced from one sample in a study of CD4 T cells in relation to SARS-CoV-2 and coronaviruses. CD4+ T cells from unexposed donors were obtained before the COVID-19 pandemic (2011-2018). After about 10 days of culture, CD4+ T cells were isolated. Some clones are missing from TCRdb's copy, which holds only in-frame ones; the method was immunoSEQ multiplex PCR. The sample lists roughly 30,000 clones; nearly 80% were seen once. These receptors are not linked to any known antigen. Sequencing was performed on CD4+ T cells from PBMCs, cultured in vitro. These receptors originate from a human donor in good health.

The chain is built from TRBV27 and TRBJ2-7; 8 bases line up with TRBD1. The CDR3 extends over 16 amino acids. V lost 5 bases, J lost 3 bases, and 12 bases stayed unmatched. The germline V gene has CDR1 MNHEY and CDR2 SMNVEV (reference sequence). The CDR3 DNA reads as TGTGCCAGCAGTGCACTGGGACAGGACTCTGTCTACGAGCAGTACTTC. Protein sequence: CASSALGQDSVYEQYF.

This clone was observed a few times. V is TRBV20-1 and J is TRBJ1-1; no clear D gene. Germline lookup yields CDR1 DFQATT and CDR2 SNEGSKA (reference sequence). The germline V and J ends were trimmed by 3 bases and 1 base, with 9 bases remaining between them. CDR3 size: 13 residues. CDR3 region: CSASIWWNTEAFF. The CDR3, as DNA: TGCAGTGCTAGTATTTGGTGGAACACTGAAGCTTTCTTT.

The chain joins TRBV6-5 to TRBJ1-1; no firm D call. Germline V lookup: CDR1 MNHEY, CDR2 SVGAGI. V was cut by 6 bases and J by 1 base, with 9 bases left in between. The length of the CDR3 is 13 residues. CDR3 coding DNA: TGTGCCAGCAGACGTTCAGGGAACACTGAAGCTTTCTTT. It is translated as CASRRSGNTEAFF.

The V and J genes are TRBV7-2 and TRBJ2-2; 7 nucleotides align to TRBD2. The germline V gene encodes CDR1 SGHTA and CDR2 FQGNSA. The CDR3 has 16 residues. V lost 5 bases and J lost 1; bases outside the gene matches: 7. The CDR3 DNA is TGTGCCAGCAGCCCCCGTGCTAGCGGGAACACCGGGGAGCTGTTTTTT. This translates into CASSPRASGNTGELFF.